This T cell receptor (beta chain) came from a study of cytomegalovirus exposure and HLA in healthy donors. PCR was performed using 60 Vbeta and 13 Jbeta primers. Assay: immunoSEQ multiplex PCR; the TCRdb copy retains only in-frame clones and omits some. The sample consists of around 110,000 clones, roughly 80% of them appearing once. The trim removed 2 bases at V and 5 bases at J, leaving 15 bases unmatched. Per the germline V gene, CDR1 is LNHDA and CDR2 is SQIVND (reference sequence). The CDR3 loop spans 18 amino acids. The chain joins TRBV19 to TRBJ2-7, with 10 bases fitting TRBD2. The specimen sequenced was PBMCs. The source of this sequence is a man aged 30-40 years in good health and CMV-seronegative. This chain's CDR3 is CASSIRKLAGILSDEQYF. The DNA for the CDR3 is TGTGCCAGTAGTATAAGAAAACTAGCGGGGATCCTCTCGGACGAGCAGTACTTC.